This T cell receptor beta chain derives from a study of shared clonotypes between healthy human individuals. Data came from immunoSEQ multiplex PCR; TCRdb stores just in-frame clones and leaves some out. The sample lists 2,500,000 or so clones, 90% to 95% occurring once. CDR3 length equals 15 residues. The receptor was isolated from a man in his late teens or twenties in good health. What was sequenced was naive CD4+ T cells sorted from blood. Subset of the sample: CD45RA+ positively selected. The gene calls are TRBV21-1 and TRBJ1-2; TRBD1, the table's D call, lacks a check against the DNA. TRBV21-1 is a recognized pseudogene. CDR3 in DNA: TGTGCCAGCAGCAAAGCCGGGACATATAACTATGGCTACACCTTC. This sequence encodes CASSKAGTYNYGYTF.